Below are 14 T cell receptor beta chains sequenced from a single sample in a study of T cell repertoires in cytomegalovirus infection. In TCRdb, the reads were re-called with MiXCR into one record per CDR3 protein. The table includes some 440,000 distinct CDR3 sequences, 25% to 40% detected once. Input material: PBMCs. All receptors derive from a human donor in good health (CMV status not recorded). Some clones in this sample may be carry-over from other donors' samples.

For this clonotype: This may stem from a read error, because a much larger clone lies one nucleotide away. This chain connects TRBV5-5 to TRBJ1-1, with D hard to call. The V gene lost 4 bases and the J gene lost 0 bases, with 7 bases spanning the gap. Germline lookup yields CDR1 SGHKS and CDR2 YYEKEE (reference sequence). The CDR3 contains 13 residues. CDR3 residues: CASSPHLNTEAFF. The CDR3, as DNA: TGTGCCAGCAGCCCACACCTGAACACTGAAGCTTTCTTT.

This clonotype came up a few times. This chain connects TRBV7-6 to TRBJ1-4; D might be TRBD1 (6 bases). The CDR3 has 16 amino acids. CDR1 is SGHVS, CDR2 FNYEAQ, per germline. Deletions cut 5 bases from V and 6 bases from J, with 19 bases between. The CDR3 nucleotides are TGTGCCAGCAGCCCAACTACAGGGAACCTTTATGAAAAACTGTTTTTT. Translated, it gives CASSPTTGNLYEKLFF.

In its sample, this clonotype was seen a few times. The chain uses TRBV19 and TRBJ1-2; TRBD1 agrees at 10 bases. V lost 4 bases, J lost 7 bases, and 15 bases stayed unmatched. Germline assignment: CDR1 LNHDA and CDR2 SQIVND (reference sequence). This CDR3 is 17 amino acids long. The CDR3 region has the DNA TGTGCCAGTAGTACCCCGGGACAGGGGATACCTATATCTGGCTACACCTTC. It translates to CASSTPGQGIPISGYTF.

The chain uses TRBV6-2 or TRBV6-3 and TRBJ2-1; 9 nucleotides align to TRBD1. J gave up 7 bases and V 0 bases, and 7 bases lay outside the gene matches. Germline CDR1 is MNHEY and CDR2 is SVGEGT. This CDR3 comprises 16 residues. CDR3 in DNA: TGTGCCAGCAGTTACTCGAGGACAGGGGCTTGGAATGAGCAGTTCTTC. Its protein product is CASSYSRTGAWNEQFF.

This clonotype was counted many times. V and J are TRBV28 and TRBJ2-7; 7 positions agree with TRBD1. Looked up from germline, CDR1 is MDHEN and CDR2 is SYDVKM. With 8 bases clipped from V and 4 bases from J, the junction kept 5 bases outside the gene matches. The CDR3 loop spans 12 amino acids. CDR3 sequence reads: CASWDSPYEQYF. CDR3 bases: TGTGCCAGCTGGGACAGCCCGTACGAGCAGTACTTC.

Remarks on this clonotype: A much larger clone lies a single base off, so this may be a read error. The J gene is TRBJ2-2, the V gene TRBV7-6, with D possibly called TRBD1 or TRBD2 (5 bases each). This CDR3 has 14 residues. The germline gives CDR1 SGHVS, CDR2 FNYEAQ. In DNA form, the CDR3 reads TGTGCCAGCAGCCTCAGACACCGGACCGGGGCGCTGTTTTTT. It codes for CASSLRHRTGALFF. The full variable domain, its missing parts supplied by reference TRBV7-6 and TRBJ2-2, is GAGVSQSPRYKVTKRGQDVALRCDPISGHVSLYWYRQALGQGPEFLTYFNYEAQQDKSGLPNDRFSAERPEGSISTLTIQRTEQRDSAMYRCASSLRHRTGALFFGEGSRLTVL.

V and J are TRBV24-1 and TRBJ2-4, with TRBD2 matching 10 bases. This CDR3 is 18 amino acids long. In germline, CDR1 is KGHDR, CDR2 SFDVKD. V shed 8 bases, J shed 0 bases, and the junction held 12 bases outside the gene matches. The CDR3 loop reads CATTELAGRDLAKNIQYF. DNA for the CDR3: TGTGCCACCACCGAACTAGCGGGGAGAGACTTAGCCAAAAACATTCAGTACTTC.

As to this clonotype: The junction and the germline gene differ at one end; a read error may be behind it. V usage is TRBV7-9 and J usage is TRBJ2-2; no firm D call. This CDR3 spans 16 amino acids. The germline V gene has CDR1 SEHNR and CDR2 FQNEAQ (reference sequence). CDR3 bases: TGTGCCATCAGCTTCCCCAGTGGGGCGAACACCGGGGAGCTGTTTTTT. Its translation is CAISFPSGANTGELFF.

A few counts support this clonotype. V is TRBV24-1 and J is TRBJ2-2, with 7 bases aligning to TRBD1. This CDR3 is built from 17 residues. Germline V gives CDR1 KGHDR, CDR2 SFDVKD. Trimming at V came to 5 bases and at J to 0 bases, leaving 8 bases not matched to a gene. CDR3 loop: CATSGATGPPNTGELFF. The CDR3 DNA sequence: TGTGCCACCAGTGGCGCGACAGGGCCCCCGAACACCGGGGAGCTGTTTTTT.

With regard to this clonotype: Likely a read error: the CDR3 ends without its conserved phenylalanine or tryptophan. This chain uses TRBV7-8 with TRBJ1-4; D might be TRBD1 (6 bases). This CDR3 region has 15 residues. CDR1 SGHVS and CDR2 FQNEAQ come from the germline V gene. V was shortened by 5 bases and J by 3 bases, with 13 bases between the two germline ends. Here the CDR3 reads CASSLPQGPNEKLFI. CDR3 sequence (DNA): TGTGCCAGCAGCCTCCCACAGGGACCTAATGAAAAACTGTTTATT.

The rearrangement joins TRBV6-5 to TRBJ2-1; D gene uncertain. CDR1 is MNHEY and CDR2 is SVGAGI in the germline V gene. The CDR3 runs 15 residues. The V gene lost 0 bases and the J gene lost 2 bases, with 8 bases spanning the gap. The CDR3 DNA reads TGTGCCAGCAGTTACTCCAGGCGTACCTACAATGAGCAGTTCTTC. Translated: CASSYSRRTYNEQFF.

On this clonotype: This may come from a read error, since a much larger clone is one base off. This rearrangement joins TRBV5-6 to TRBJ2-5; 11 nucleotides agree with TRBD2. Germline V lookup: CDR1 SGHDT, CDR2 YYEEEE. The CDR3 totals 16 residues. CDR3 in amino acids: CASSLLLAGDEETKYF. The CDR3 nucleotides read TGTGCCAGCAGCTTGCTACTAGCGGGGGATGAAGAGACCAAGTACTTC.

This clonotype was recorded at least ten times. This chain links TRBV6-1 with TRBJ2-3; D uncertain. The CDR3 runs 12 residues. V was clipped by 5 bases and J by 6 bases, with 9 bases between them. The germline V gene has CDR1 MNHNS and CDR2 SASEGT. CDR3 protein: CASSYSGDTQYF. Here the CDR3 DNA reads TGTGCCAGCAGTTATTCCGGGGATACGCAGTATTTT.

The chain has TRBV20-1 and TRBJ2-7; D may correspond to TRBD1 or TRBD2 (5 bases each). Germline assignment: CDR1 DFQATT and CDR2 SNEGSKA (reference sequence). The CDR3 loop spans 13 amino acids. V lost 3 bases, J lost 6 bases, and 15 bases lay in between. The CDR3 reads CSARESGRPEQYF. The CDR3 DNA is TGCAGTGCTAGGGAGTCAGGGAGACCCGAGCAGTACTTC.